A selection of T cell receptor beta chains follows, all from one sample in a study of T cell changes during pregnancy in multiple sclerosis. Assay: immunoSEQ multiplex PCR; the TCRdb copy retains only in-frame clones and omits some. Among tens of thousands of clones listed, about 93% were seen once. The material sequenced was peripheral blood, taken after pregnancy. The receptors stem from a female donor in good health, enrolled as a control in a pregnancy study. CDR3s include the opening cysteine and the closing phenylalanine or tryptophan.

TRBV28 | CASSRQDRAGNQPQHF
TRBV18 | CASSPKPSGTDTQYF
TRBV4-1 | CASSQDSWNTGELFF
TRBV7-9 | CASSLAGRETQYF
TRBV5-1 | CASSLGQGPDTQYF
TRBV28 | CASSPNTRGDYEQYF
TRBV9 | CASSVGHEGAYGYTF
TRBV27 | CASSYFWAPDTDTQYF
TRBV2 | CASSEAIQGFYEKLFF
TRBV10-3 | CATRTDGASYEQYF
TRBV6-4 | CASSRLAGENEQYF
TRBV6-1 | CASSELHQREMETQYF
TRBV27 | CASSTDSKGLGNTEAFF
TRBV7-6 | CASSLGQGASNQPQHF
TRBV30 | CAFGGRGAGELFF
TRBV4-2 | CASSIPSITATNYGYTF
TRBV14 | CASSNQGLAGVWTGELFF
TRBV7-8 | CASSVEQVRMNTEAFF
TRBV27 | CASMGGSNQPQHF
TRBV2 | CAGGQAFTDTQYF
TRBV2 | CASSLSGPDQPQHF
TRBV5-6 | CASSFPGTGGGNEQFF
TRBV9 | CASSVGGTANTEAFF
TRBV25-1 | CASSEAGVATDTQYF
TRBV5-1 | CASSSLPNQPQHF
TRBV18 | CASSLSGANVLTF
TRBV5-1 | CASSLARTGYTDTQYF
TRBV5-1 | CASSLRGQGLREQYF
TRBV29-1 | CSVEGLAGFNEQFF
TRBV5-6 | CASSLQAGVTEAFF
TRBV5-1 | CASSLLLLAESYNEQFF
TRBV6-1 | CASSAQGSRTDTQYF
TRBV5-4 | CASSFGPTGGKDTQYF
TRBV29-1 | CSVTPGGGGYNEQFF
TRBV5-1 | CASSYGRGGRGSGETQYF
TRBV5-1 | CASSLVQGVYEQYF
TRBV2 | CASSENRGSLYEQYF
TRBV5-1 | CASTQGTSRTYEQYF
TRBV4-1 | CASSQLAGGPYEQYF
TRBV11-2 | CASRQIRGSYEQYF
TRBV5-4 | CASSLRLAGGLGDTQYF
TRBV19 | CASSMGRGYEQYF
TRBV4-1 | CASSRAPRQEGTEAFF
TRBV19 | CASKISSRQETQYF
TRBV2 | CASTWRQGGNEQFF
TRBV7-2 | CASSVGSGRNEQFF
TRBV18 | CASSLQGIQETQYF
TRBV6-1 | CASSEAWGREGYEQYF
TRBV20-1 | CSARPGDKLFF
TRBV30 | CAWSIAVRETQYF
TRBV4-2 | CASSQGTGQVAYEQYF
TRBV7-2 | CASSGTLARDEQYF
TRBV5-1 | CASSMEGWGNTEAFF
TRBV5-1 | CASSHSTGPSTDTQYF
TRBV6-5 | CASSYGQDSEQFF